A single TCR beta chain is shown here with its context. The data stem from a study of OX40 agonist ivuxolimab in advanced cancers. Background on the study: Dose-escalation patients' cancers were hepatocellular carcinoma, melanoma, renal cell or head and neck cancer. Males comprised around 80% of the group, whose mean age was approximately 60 years (range 23 to 79).

Method: immunoSEQ multiplex PCR; TCRdb's copy keeps in-frame clones and lacks some. The sample lists 85,000 to 130,000 clones, around nine tenths occurring once. This TCR derives from an adult with an advanced solid tumor such as melanoma, head and neck, liver or kidney cancer. Specimen: CD4+ or CD8+ T cells sorted from blood, collected in a trial of the OX40 agonist ivuxolimab.

CDR3 loop: CASSLARKNEQYF. The CDR3 DNA sequence: TGTGCCAGCAGCTTAGCCCGCAAAAACGAGCAGTACTTC. V usage is TRBV7-9 and J usage is TRBJ2-7; no firm D call. Germline V gene data show CDR1 as SEHNR and CDR2 as FQNEAQ (reference sequence). Deletions cut 0 bases from V and 5 bases from J, with 8 bases between. This CDR3 spans 13 amino acids. The entire variable domain, with the rest obtained from reference TRBV7-9 and TRBJ2-7, is as follows: DTGVSQNPRHKITKRGQNVTFRCDPISEHNRLYWYRQTLGQGPEFLTYFQNEAQLEKSRLLSDRFSAERPKGSFSTLEIQRTEQGDSAMYLCASSLARKNEQYFGPGTRLTVT.